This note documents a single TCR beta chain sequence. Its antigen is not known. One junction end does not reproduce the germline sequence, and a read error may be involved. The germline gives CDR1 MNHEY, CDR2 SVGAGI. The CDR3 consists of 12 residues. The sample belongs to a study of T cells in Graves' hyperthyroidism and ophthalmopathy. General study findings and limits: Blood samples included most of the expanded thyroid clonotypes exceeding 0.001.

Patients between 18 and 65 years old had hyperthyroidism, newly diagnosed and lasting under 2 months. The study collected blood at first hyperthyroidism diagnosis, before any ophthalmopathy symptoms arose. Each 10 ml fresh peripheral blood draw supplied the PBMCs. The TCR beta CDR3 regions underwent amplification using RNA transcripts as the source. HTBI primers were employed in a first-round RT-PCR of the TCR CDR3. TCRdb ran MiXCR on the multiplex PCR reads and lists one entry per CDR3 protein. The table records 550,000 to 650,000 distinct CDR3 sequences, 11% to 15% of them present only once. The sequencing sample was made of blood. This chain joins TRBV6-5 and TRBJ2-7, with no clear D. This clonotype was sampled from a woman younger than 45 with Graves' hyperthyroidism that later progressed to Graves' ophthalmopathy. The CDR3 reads CVSSYHSYEQYF. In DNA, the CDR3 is TGTGTCAGCAGTTACCACAGCTACGAGCAGTACTTC.